This TCR beta chain stems from a study of cytomegalovirus exposure and HLA in healthy donors. Study-level background: In terms of ancestry, the Caucasian-associated cluster contained 81% of the roughly 400 genotyped donors.

The V gene end was trimmed by 0 bases and the J gene end by 6 bases; junction bases not matched to a gene: 7. This CDR3 is built from 15 residues. Germline V gene sequence: CDR1 KGHSH, CDR2 LQKENI. These donors counted as nominally healthy when sampled, but unrecorded immune exposures were likely. The study ran its PCR with 60 Vbeta and 13 Jbeta primers. Measured with immunoSEQ multiplex PCR; TCRdb has only the in-frame clones, and not every one. The table records about 180,000 clones, about 78% of them present only once. The source material was PBMCs. This receptor was taken from a man aged 40-50 years in good health and CMV-seronegative. The rearrangement joins TRBV18 to TRBJ1-2; 7 nucleotides line up with TRBD1. The CDR3 here is CASSPPGTVSNGYTF. The CDR3 DNA is TGTGCCAGCTCACCACCCGGGACAGTTTCAAATGGCTACACCTTC.